Sequencing of this T cell receptor beta chain was carried out in a study of Ad26.COV2.S vaccination and SARS-CoV-2 variants. The method was immunoSEQ multiplex PCR; TCRdb's version includes in-frame clones alone and lacks a portion of them. This sample has 100,000 or so clones, with 60% to 85% found just once. A word on this clone: Its antigen remains unknown.

This CDR3 comprises 15 residues. Germline V CDR1 and CDR2: SGHTA, FQGNSA. Trimming shortened V by 1 base and J by 9 bases, and 16 bases separated the two germline ends. General study findings and limits: Substantial response breadth was reportedly seen for spike-specific CD8+ and CD4+ T cells after vaccination. Total T cell responses, in the TCR breadth and depth analyses, may have been underestimated.

The material was peripheral blood, obtained after recovery from COVID-19. V and J are TRBV7-2 and TRBJ2-1, with D maybe TRBD2 (6 bases). The TCR was taken from a human donor who had recovered from COVID-19. The CDR3 region has the DNA TGTGCCAGCAGCTTAGACTACGGCGGCGGGGTTGAGCAGTTCTTC. Translation: CASSLDYGGGVEQFF.